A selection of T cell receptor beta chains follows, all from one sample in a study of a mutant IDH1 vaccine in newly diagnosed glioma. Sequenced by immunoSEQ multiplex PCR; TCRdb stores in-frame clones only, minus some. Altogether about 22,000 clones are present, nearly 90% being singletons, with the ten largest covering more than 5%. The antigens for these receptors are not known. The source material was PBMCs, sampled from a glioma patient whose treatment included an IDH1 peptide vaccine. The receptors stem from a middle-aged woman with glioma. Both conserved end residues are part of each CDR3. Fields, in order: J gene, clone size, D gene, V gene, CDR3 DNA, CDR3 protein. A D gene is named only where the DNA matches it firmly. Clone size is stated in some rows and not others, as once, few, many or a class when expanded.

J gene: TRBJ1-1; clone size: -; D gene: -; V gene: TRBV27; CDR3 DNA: TGTGCCAGCAGCAACAGGGCCATGAACACTGAAGCTTTCTTT; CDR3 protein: CASSNRAMNTEAFF
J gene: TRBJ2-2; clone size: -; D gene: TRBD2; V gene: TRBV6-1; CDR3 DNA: TGTGCCAGCAGTGGACTCGTTGCGGGGGGTTCGAACACCGGGGAGCTGTTTTTT; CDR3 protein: CASSGLVAGGSNTGELFF
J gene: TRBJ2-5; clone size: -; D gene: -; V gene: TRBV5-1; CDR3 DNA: TGCGCCAGCAGCTTGGGGGCCGAGGTTCAAGAGACCCAGTACTTC; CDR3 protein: CASSLGAEVQETQYF
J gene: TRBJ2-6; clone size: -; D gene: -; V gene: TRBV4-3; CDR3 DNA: TGCGCCAGCAGCCAAGGGGTGGGAGGGGGCACTGGGGCCAACGTCCTGACTTTC; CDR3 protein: CASSQGVGGGTGANVLTF
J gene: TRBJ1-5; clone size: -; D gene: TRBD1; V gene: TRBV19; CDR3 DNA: TGTGCCAGTAGTCTCCTCCGGACAGGGGTGTATAGCAATCAGCCCCAGCATTTT; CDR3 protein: CASSLLRTGVYSNQPQHF
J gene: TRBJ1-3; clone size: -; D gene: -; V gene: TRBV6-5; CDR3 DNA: TGTGCCAGCAGTTACGAGGGGGGTGGAAACACCATATATTTT; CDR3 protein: CASSYEGGGNTIYF
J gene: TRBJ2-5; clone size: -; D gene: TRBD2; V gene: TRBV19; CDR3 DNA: TGTGCCAGTAGTACCCGACTAGCGGGAGGGCCGCGGGAGACCCAGTACTTC; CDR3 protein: CASSTRLAGGPRETQYF
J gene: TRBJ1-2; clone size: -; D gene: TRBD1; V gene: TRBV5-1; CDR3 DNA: TGCGCCAGCAGCTTGGGGACAGGGGCCTATGGCTACACCTTC; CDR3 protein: CASSLGTGAYGYTF
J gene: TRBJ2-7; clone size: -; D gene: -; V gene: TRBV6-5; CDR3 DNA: TGTGCCAGCAGACAGTCCCAGGGATCCGAGCAGTACTTC; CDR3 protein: CASRQSQGSEQYF
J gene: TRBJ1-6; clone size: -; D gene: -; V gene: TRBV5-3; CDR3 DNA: TGTGCCAGAAGCTTGGCGTCAGAGAGCGGTAATTCACCCCTCCACTTT; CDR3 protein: CARSLASESGNSPLHF
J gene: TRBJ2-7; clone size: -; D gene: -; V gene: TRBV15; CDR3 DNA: TGTGCCACCAGCAGAGGCGGGGGGCGGACAGGGCTCTACGAGCAGTACTTC; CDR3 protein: CATSRGGGRTGLYEQYF
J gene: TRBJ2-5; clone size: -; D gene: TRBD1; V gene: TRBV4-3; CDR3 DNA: TGCGCCAGCGGGGACAGCCACGAGACCCAGTACTTC; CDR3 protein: CASGDSHETQYF
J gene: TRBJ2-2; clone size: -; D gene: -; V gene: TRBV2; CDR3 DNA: TGTGCCAGCAGCAGACTAGGGACGAGGAACACCGGGGAGCTGTTTTTT; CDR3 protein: CASSRLGTRNTGELFF
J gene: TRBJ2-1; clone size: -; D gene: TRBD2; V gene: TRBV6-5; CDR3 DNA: TGTGCCAGCAGTTACTCGGCTAGCGGATACAATGAGCAGTTCTTC; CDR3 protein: CASSYSASGYNEQFF
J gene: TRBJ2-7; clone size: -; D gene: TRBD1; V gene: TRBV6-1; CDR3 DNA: TGTGCCAGCAGTGCCGGGACAGGACCCTACGAGCAGTACTTC; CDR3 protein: CASSAGTGPYEQYF
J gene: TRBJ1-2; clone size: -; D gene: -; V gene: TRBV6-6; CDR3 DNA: TGTGCCAGCAGCCCAGGACAAGAGTATGGCTACACCTTC; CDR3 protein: CASSPGQEYGYTF
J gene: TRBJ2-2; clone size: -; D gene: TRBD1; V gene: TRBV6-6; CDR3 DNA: TGTGCCAGCAGTCACCGACAGGGGTCGAACACCGGGGAGCTGTTTTTT; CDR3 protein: CASSHRQGSNTGELFF
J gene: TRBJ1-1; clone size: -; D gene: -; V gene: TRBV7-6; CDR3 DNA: TGTGCCAGCAGCTCCCGAGGGGGCACTGAAGCTTTCTTT; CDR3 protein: CASSSRGGTEAFF
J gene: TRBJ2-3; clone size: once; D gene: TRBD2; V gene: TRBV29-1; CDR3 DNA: TGCAGCGTCGGCGGGGGACCAGATACGCAGTATTTT; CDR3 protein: CSVGGGPDTQYF
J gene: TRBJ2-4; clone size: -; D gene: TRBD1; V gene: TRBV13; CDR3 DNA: TGTGCCAGCAGCTTGTGGACAGGGGAAAACATTCAGTACTTC; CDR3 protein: CASSLWTGENIQYF
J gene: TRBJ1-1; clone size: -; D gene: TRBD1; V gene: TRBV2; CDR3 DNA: TGTGCCAGCAGTGAGATTCCGGGACAGGGGGCGCATCGGGCTGAAGCTTTCTTT; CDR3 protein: CASSEIPGQGAHRAEAFF
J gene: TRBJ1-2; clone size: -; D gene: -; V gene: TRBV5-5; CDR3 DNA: TGTGCCAGCAGCTCGGGGGGGGGCCCCTATGGCTACACCTTC; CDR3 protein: CASSSGGGPYGYTF
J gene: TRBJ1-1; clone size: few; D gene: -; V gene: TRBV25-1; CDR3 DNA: TGTGCCAGCCGACCCCTGGCAGGCGGCAACACTGAAGCTTTCTTT; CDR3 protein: CASRPLAGGNTEAFF
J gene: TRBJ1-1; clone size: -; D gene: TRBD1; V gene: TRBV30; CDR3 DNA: TGTGCCTGGAGACGTGGGGACAGGATCACTGAAGCTTTCTTT; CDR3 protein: CAWRRGDRITEAFF